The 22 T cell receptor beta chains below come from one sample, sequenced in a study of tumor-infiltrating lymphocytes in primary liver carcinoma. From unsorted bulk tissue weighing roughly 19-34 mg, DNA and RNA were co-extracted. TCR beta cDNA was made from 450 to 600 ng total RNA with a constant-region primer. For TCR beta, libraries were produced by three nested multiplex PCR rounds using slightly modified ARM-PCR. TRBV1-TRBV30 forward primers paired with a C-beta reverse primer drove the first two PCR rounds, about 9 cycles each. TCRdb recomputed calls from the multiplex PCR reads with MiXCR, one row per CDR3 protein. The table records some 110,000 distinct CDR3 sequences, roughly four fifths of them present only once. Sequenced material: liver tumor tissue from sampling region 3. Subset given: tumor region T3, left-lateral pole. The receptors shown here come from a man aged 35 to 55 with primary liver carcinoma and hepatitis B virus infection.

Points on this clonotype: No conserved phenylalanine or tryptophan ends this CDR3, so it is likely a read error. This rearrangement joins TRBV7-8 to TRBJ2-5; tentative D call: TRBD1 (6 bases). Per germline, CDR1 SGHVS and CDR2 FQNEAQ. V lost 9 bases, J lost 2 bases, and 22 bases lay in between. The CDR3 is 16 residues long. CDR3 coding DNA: TGTGCCAGTAGCATGGTAACGACAGGCTTACAAGAGACCCAGTACTGC. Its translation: CASSMVTTGLQETQYC.

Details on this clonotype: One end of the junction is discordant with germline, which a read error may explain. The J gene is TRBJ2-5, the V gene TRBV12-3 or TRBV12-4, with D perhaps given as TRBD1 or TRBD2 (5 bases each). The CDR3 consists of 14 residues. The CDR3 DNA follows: TGTGCCAGCAGTCCCGCCAGGGTTGAAGGGACCCAGCACTTC. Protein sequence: CASSPARVEGTQHF.

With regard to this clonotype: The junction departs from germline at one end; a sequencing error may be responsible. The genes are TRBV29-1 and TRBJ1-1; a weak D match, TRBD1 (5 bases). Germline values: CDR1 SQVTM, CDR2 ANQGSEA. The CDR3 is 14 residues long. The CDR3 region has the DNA TGCAGTGTTGATTCGGCAGGGAGTTATACTGAAGCTTTATTT. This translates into CSVDSAGSYTEALF.

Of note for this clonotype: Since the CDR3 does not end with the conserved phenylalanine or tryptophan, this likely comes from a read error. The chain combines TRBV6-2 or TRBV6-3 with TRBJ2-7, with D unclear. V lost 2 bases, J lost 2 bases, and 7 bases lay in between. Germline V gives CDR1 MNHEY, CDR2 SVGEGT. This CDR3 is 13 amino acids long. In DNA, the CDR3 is TGTGCCAGCAGTTACGAGATACCCTACGAGCAGTACCTG. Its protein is CASSYEIPYEQYL.

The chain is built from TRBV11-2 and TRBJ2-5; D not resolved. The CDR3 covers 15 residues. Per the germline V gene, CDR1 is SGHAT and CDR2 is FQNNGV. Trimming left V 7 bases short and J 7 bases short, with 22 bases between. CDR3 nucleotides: TGTGCCAGCAACCCACGGTCAGCCCCAGGAGTGACCCAGTACTTC. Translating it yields CASNPRSAPGVTQYF.

The CDR3 spells CANTPDGVYNEQFF. CDR3 bases: TGTGCTAACACCCCCGATGGCGTCTACAATGAGCAGTTCTTC. The rearrangement joins TRBV11-2 to TRBJ2-1; D remains ambiguous. The CDR3 runs 14 residues. Germline CDR1 reads SGHAT; CDR2 reads FQNNGV.

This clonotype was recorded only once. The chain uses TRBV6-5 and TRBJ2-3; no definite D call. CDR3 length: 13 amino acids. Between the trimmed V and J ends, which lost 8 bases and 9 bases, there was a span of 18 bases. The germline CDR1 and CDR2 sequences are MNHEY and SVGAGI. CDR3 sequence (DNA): TGTGCCAGCGGAATCCCGGGCCCCGGCACGCAGTATTTT. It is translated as CASGIPGPGTQYF.

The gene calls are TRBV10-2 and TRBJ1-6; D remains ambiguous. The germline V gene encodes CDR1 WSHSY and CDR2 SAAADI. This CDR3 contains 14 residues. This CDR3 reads CAGSESTVNSPLHF. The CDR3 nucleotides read TGCGCTGGCAGTGAGTCCACGGTTAATTCACCCCTCCACTTT.

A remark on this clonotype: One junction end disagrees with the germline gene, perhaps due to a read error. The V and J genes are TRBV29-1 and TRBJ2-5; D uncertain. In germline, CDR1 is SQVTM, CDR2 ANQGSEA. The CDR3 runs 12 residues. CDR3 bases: TGCAGAGTTTTGGGGTCCCAAGAGACTCAGTACTTC. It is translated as CRVLGSQETQYF.

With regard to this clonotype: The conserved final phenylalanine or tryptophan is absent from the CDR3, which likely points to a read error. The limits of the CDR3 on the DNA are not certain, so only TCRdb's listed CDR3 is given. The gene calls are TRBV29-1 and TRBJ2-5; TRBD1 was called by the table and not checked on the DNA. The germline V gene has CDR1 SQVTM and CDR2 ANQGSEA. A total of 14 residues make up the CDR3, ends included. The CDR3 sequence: CSEGDGTYQETQYL.

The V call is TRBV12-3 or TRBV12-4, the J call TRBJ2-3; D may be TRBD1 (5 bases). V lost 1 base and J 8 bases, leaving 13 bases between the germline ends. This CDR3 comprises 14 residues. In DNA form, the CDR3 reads TGTGCCAGCAGTTTAGGGCAGGGATCAGTTACGCAGTATTTT. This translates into CASSLGQGSVTQYF.

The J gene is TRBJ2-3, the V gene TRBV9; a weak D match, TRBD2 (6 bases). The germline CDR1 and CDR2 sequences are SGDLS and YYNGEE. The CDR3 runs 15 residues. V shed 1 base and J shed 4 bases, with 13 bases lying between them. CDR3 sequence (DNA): TGTGCCAGCAGCGTATTGGTGACTAGGGCAGATACGCAGTATTTT. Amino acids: CASSVLVTRADTQYF.

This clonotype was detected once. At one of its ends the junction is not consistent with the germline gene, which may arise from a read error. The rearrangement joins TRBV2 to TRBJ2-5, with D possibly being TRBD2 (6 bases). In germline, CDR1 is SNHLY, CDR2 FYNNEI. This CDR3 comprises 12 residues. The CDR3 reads CASSEVGGGKAF. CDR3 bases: TGTGCCAGCAGTGAAGTGGGCGGCGGGAAGGCTTTC.

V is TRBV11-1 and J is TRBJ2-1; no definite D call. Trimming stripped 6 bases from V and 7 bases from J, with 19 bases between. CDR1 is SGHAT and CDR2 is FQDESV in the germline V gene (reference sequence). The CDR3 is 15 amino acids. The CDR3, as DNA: TGTGCCAGCAGACCCACGTGGGTTCTGGGTAATGAGCAGTTCTTC. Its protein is CASRPTWVLGNEQFF. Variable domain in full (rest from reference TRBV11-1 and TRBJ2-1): EAEVAQSPRYKITEKSQAVAFWCDPISGHATLYWYRQILGQGPELLVQFQDESVVDDSQLPKDRFSAERLKGVDSTLKIQPAELGDSAMYLCASRPTWVLGNEQFFGPGTRLTVL.

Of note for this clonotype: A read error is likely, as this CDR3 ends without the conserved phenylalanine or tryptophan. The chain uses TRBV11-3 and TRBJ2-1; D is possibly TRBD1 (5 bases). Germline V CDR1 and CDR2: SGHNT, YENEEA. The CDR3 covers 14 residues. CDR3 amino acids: CANSIGVSNNEQFS. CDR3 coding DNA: TGTGCCAACAGCATAGGGGTTAGCAACAATGAGCAGTTCTCC.

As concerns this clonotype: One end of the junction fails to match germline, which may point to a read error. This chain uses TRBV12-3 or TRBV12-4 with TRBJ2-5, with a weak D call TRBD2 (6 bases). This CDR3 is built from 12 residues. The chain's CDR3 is CASSLARETQHF. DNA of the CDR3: TGTGCCAGCAGTTTAGCTCGGGAGACCCAGCACTTC.

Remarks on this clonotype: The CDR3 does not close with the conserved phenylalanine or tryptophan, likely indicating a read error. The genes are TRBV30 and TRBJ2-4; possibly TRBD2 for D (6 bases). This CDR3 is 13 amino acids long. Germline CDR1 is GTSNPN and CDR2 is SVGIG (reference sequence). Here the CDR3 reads CAWSISGRNIQYS. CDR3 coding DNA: TGTGCATGGAGTATAAGCGGGCGGAACATTCAGTACTCC.

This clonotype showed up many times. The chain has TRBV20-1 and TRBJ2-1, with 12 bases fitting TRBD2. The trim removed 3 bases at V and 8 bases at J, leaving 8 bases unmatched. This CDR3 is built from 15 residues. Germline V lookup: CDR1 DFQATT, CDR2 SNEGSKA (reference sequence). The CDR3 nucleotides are TGCAGTGCTAGCCACGGACTAGCGGGATTGGATGAGCAGTTCTTC. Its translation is CSASHGLAGLDEQFF.

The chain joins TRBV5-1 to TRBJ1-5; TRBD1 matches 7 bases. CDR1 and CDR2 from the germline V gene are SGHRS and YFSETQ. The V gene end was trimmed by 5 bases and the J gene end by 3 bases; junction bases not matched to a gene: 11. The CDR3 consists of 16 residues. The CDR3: CASSPGEGAINQPQHF. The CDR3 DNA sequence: TGCGCCAGCAGTCCCGGTGAGGGGGCGATCAATCAGCCCCAGCATTTT.

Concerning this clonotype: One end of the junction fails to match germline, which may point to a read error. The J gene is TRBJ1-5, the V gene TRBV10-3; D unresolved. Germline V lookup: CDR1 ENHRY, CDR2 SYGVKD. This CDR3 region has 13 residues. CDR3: CVISDSESQPQHF. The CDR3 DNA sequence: TGTGTCATCAGTGATTCAGAGAGTCAGCCCCAGCATTTT.

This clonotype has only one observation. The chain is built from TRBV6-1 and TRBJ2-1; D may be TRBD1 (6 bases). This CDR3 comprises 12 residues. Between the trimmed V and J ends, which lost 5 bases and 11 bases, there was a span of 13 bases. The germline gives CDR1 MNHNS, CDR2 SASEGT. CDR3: CASSKEGDKQFF. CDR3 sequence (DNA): TGTGCCAGCAGTAAAGAGGGGGATAAGCAGTTCTTC.

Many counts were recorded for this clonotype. The CDR3 is CASSLSTDTQYF. DNA for the CDR3: TGTGCCAGCAGCTTGAGCACAGATACGCAGTATTTT. The chain couples TRBV5-4 to TRBJ2-3; D gene uncertain. Germline-derived CDR1 and CDR2 are SGHNT and YYREEE (reference sequence). The CDR3 is made up of 12 amino acids. The V and J ends lost 1 base and 0 bases respectively, with 0 bases between them.